A selection of T cell receptor beta chains follows, all from one sample in a study of blood T cell repertoires in COVID-19. The method was immunoSEQ multiplex PCR; TCRdb's version includes in-frame clones alone and lacks a portion of them. The sample records approximately 93,000 clones, about 75% being singletons. Sequencing was performed on peripheral blood. These receptor sequences come from a woman older than 75 with acute or convalescent COVID-19. The CDR3 runs from the conserved cysteine through the conserved F or W. The order of the fields is clone size, D gene, V gene, J gene, CDR3 DNA, CDR3 protein. The D gene is left open where the match is weak. Expanded clones get a size class; other rows say once, few or many, or leave the size out.

.	.	TRBV6-5	TRBJ1-2	TGTGCCAGCAGTCAAATCTCGCAGGGTAACTATGGCTACACCTTC	CASSQISQGNYGYTF
few	.	TRBV2	TRBJ1-5	TGTGCCAGCAAGGGGGTGGACGGACAAAATCAGCCCCAGCATTTT	CASKGVDGQNQPQHF
.	.	TRBV3-1/TRBV3-2	TRBJ1-5	TGTGCCAGCAGCCATCACTCCGATCAGCCCCAGCATTTT	CASSHHSDQPQHF
few	TRBD1	TRBV5-4	TRBJ1-1	TGTGCCAGCAGCCCCGGACAGGGGGGTCGGGGCACTGAAGCTTTCTTT	CASSPGQGGRGTEAFF
.	.	TRBV29-1	TRBJ2-7	TGCAGCGTTGTCAATTCCTACGAGCAGTACTTC	CSVVNSYEQYF
few	.	TRBV30	TRBJ2-1	TGTGCCTGGAGGGGGAAGGTAGGGGACTACAATGAGCAGTTCTTC	CAWRGKVGDYNEQFF
.	.	TRBV28	TRBJ1-5	TGTGCCAGCAGTTTACAGTATCAGCCCCAGCATTTT	CASSLQYQPQHF
.	.	TRBV18	TRBJ2-7	TGTGCCAGCTCACCGGGGGGCTACGAGCAGTACTTC	CASSPGGYEQYF
few	TRBD1	TRBV15	TRBJ2-1	TGTGCCACCAGCAAAGACAGGGGGCGACACAATGAGCAGTTCTTC	CATSKDRGRHNEQFF
.	.	TRBV11-3	TRBJ1-1	TGTGCCAGCAGCTTATCCCCCCCGACTGAAGCTTTCTTT	CASSLSPPTEAFF
.	.	TRBV20-1	TRBJ1-5	TGCAGTGCTAGTCAGGGACTGTATAGCAATCAGCCCCAGCATTTT	CSASQGLYSNQPQHF
.	TRBD1	TRBV18	TRBJ2-6	TGTGCCAGCTCACCGGCGCCGGGACAGGCGGTCTCTGGGGCCAACGTCCTGACTTTC	CASSPAPGQAVSGANVLTF
.	TRBD1	TRBV19	TRBJ2-2	TGTGCCAGTAGTCGGGACAGGACCATCGGGGAGCTGTTTTTT	CASSRDRTIGELFF
few	TRBD1	TRBV6-2/TRBV6-3	TRBJ1-1	TGTGCCAGCAGTTACCCTCCGGGGACAGGGGTTTCCGGACATAACACTGAAGCTTTCTTT	CASSYPPGTGVSGHNTEAFF
once	TRBD2	TRBV7-9	TRBJ2-1	TGTGCCAGCAGCTCACCAATAACGACTAGCGGGGGGGCCGATGAGCAGTTCTTC	CASSSPITTSGGADEQFF
.	.	TRBV9	TRBJ2-5	TGTGCCAGCAGCGTAGGACTAGGGGGGGGGACCCAGTACTTC	CASSVGLGGGTQYF
.	.	TRBV6-5	TRBJ2-2	TGTGCCAGCAGTTTTCTGGGGGGCACCGGGGAGCTGTTTTTT	CASSFLGGTGELFF
.	.	TRBV7-2	TRBJ1-1	TGTGCCAGCAGCTTAGGACAGTTTAACACTGAAGCTTTCTTT	CASSLGQFNTEAFF
.	.	TRBV27	TRBJ1-6	TGTGCCAGCGGGATGATTAAGGGGAATTCACCCCTCCACTTT	CASGMIKGNSPLHF
.	TRBD1	TRBV4-1	TRBJ2-3	TGCGCCAGCAGCCCTATGGACAGGTTTAGCACAGATACGCAGTATTTT	CASSPMDRFSTDTQYF
.	.	TRBV6-2/TRBV6-3	TRBJ1-5	TGTGCCAGCAGTTACAGCGGGGGTCCTCAGCCCCAGCATTTT	CASSYSGGPQPQHF
.	.	TRBV7-9	TRBJ1-6	TGTGCCAGCAGTTCAATACAAGGTGCGGATTCACCCCTCCACTTT	CASSSIQGADSPLHF
.	.	TRBV9	TRBJ2-5	TGTGCCAGCAGCGTAGGGGGTAGCGGAATCCCGGAGACCCAGTACTTC	CASSVGGSGIPETQYF
.	.	TRBV5-1	TRBJ2-1	TGCGCCAGCAGCCTTCTTCCCCCCGGCGGGGGCGGGAGCTCCTACAATGAGCAGTTCTTC	CASSLLPPGGGGSSYNEQFF
.	TRBD2	TRBV14	TRBJ2-3	TGTGCCAGCAGCCAATGGCTAGCGGACACAGATACGCAGTATTTT	CASSQWLADTDTQYF
few	.	TRBV2	TRBJ2-7	TGTGCCAGCAGTGTTCAAACAGGTTACGAGCAGTACTTC	CASSVQTGYEQYF
.	TRBD2	TRBV5-1	TRBJ2-5	TGCGCCAGCAGCTTGGGTTCCCGGACTAGCGGGGGTCTAGAGACCCAGTACTTC	CASSLGSRTSGGLETQYF
once	TRBD1	TRBV3-1/TRBV3-2	TRBJ1-1	TGTGCCAGCACCAAAGGACAGGGGGCAACGAGGAACACTGAAGCTTTCTTT	CASTKGQGATRNTEAFF
few	.	TRBV9	TRBJ1-2	TGTGCCAGCAGCGCCTATTGGACAGATTTCTATGGCTACACCTTC	CASSAYWTDFYGYTF
.	.	TRBV3-1/TRBV3-2	TRBJ1-3	TGTGCCAGCAGCCAACAGGGATCTGGAAACACCATATATTTT	CASSQQGSGNTIYF
.	TRBD2	TRBV9	TRBJ2-7	TGTGCCAGCAGCCCAAGTAGCGGGAGGGAAGAGCAGTACTTC	CASSPSSGREEQYF
.	TRBD1	TRBV6-5	TRBJ2-7	TGTGCCAGCAACCGGGACAGCCACTACGAGCAGTACTTC	CASNRDSHYEQYF
few	.	TRBV18	TRBJ1-4	TGTGCCAGCTCACCAGTGGCAGAAACAACTAATGAAAAACTGTTTTTT	CASSPVAETTNEKLFF
.	TRBD1	TRBV6-2/TRBV6-3	TRBJ2-7	TGTGCCAGCAGTCAAGGGACAGGGGGCAGGCCCGAGCAGTACTTC	CASSQGTGGRPEQYF
once	TRBD2	TRBV4-2	TRBJ2-7	TGTGCCAGCAGCCAAGGGACTAGCTTTGGCGAGCAGTACTTC	CASSQGTSFGEQYF
.	TRBD1	TRBV11-2	TRBJ2-1	TGTGCCAGCAGCTTCCAATACAGGGGAGCTAATGAGCAGTTCTTC	CASSFQYRGANEQFF
.	TRBD1	TRBV12-5	TRBJ2-3	TGTGCTAGTGGCCCGGGACAGACAGATACGCAGTATTTT	CASGPGQTDTQYF
.	.	TRBV11-2	TRBJ1-1	TGTGCCAGCAGCCCGACGGGCGACAGTACCCTAAACACTGAAGCTTTCTTT	CASSPTGDSTLNTEAFF
few	TRBD2	TRBV3-1/TRBV3-2	TRBJ2-1	TGTGCCAGCAGCCGAACTAGCGGCGAGCAGTTCTTC	CASSRTSGEQFF
.	.	TRBV19	TRBJ1-2	TGTGCCAGTAGTATCATCTCCTCAGGGGCAGGCTATGGCTACACCTTC	CASSIISSGAGYGYTF
few	TRBD2	TRBV7-3	TRBJ2-2	TGTGCCAGCAGCCCGGGACTATTAACGGGGGAGCTGTTTTTT	CASSPGLLTGELFF
many	TRBD2	TRBV5-8	TRBJ2-5	TGTGCCAGCAGCCCGGGGGAGACTAGCGGGGTCCAAGAGACCCAGTACTTC	CASSPGETSGVQETQYF
.	.	TRBV6-5	TRBJ2-4	TGTGCCAGCAGTTACTCTGGGCAGGGCAAAAACATTCAGTACTTC	CASSYSGQGKNIQYF
.	.	TRBV10-3	TRBJ2-1	TGTGCCATCTCCGGCAGGGACAATGAGCAGTTCTTC	CAISGRDNEQFF
.	TRBD1	TRBV10-3	TRBJ2-7	TGTGCCATCAGTATACCTCAGGGGGACTCCTACGAGCAGTACTTC	CAISIPQGDSYEQYF
.	TRBD2	TRBV4-2	TRBJ2-3	TGTGCCAGCAGCCAAGAGGTACGGGGGGGCACAGATACGCAGTATTTT	CASSQEVRGGTDTQYF
.	TRBD2	TRBV24-1	TRBJ2-1	TGTGCCACCAGTGACCCGGGTCGGGGGGGCTACAATGAGCAGTTCTTC	CATSDPGRGGYNEQFF
.	.	TRBV15	TRBJ2-6	TGTGCCACCAGCAGGAGAGGGAAAGGGAGCTCTGGGGCCAACGTCCTGACTTTC	CATSRRGKGSSGANVLTF
once	.	TRBV18	TRBJ1-2	TGTGCCAGCTCACCATCAGAATCGGGTAGCTATGGCTACACCTTC	CASSPSESGSYGYTF
.	.	TRBV4-1	TRBJ2-7	TGCGCCAGCAGCCAAGGGAGGACAGCCTGGAACGAGCAGTACTTC	CASSQGRTAWNEQYF
.	.	TRBV6-1	TRBJ2-7	TGTGCCAGCAGTGAAGGCGTGGGGAGCGAGCAGTACTTC	CASSEGVGSEQYF
.	TRBD2	TRBV7-7	TRBJ2-3	TGTGCTAGCAGCTTCGGGGGGGCAAGCACAGATACGCAGTATTTT	CASSFGGASTDTQYF